This T cell receptor beta chain was observed in a study of vaccination effects on CD4 cells after COVID-19 (dated by TCRdb to 2021 to 2024). For context, the study as a whole: The ViraFEST assay stimulated PBMC with viral peptide pools and then used TCR sequencing to identify antigen-specific CD4+ T cell clonotypes by expansion. Two doses of either the BNT162b2 or the mRNA-1273 mRNA SARS-CoV-2 vaccine were administered to participants. Each well held around 1.9 million PBMC cultured in IMDM containing approximately 5% human AB serum, about 10 IU/ml IL-2 and gentamicin, along with approximately 10 ug/ml peptides. The study compared SARS-CoV-2 spike-specific CD4+ TCR repertoires before and after mRNA vaccination in COVID-19 convalescent patients and infection-naive vaccine recipients. The full study included 9 to 10 COVID-19 convalescent patients and a handful of SARS-CoV-2-naive healthy vaccine recipients. The Oncomine TCR Beta short-read assay on an Illumina iSeq 100 was used to sequence cultures from other donors in the study. On the study overall, not on this receptor specifically: Marked clonal contraction was observed in both infection-induced and vaccine-induced clones at late post-vaccination timepoints, consistent with waning T cell responses. The study was limited by a small number of convalescent patients and lacked early post-infection timepoints. In healthy vaccine recipients, vaccine-induced clones were almost all SARS-CoV-2 mono-reactive, with only 1 of 255 being cross-reactive with common cold coronaviruses.

Remarks on this clone: Its antigen target is currently unknown. Nothing much larger sits one base from this clone, and base qualities are not available.

Libraries were constructed by the immunoSEQ multiplex PCR assay. DNA from the cultured and isolated CD4+ T cells underwent TCR beta CDR3 sequencing. Processing in the source paper ran as follows. Non-productive TCR sequences were removed and reads were trimmed to the CDR3 region, keeping CDR3s of at least 7 amino acids. Antigen-specific clonotypes were identified with the MANAFEST web app by comparing expansion in peptide wells against reference cultures. For clones to be considered positive, expansion at FDR<0.05 versus reference and all other wells, an odds ratio above 5, and a frequency above 0.1% in two replicate wells were required. Cross-reactive clonotypes were defined as significantly expanded in SARS-CoV-2 spike wells and in at least one common cold coronavirus spike condition. CDR3 similarity was assessed by Levenshtein distance using the stringdist R package, and unrooted trees were constructed with ape in R 3.6.1. The table was pulled from immuneACCESS by TCRdb, which kept in-frame rearrangements only. Such tables lose some clones; where checked, under half of the loss comes from unresolved V genes, and the rest has no known cause. V and J calls and clone size follow that table, whereas D and trimming were derived from the DNA. For this sample the table gives 65,000 to 80,000 clones, of which 70% to 80% were detected only once. The top ten clonotypes cover roughly 2% of the sample.

After around 10 days of culture, CD4+ T cells were isolated with the EasySep CD4+ T cell isolation kit. Negative nucleocapsid antibody results before and after vaccination confirmed that the healthy vaccine recipients had no prior SARS-CoV-2 infection. Half of the culture medium was replaced with fresh IL-2-containing medium on days 3 and 7. Unless noted otherwise, every peptide stimulation condition was grown in triplicate wells. Using Ficoll-Paque Plus gradient centrifugation, PBMC were separated from whole blood and then either used fresh or cryopreserved at -140C. The QIAamp micro DNA kit was used to extract genomic DNA from the cultured CD4+ T cells. The germline V gene sets CDR1 to SQVTM and CDR2 to ANQGSEA. Relative to germline, V is 7 bases shorter and J is 3 bases shorter, with 15 bases between their ends. The CDR3 spans 13 residues, from the cysteine through the phenylalanine. Only the CDR3 DNA stays, 39 bases, in frame from base 1.

The chain is assembled from TRBV29-1 and TRBJ1-1; confidence is insufficient to name the D gene. Source: CD4+ T cells from PBMCs cultured without peptide, taken before COVID-19 vaccination. The sequence was collected from a human donor who received a COVID-19 vaccine. Read as DNA, the sequence is TGCAGCGCCGGACGGGGATTGGACACTGAAGCTTTCTTT. Its amino acids are CSAGRGLDTEAFF.